This T cell receptor (beta chain) is drawn from a study of neoadjuvant anti-PD-1 for oral cavity cancer. Germline-derived CDR1 and CDR2 are SQVTM and ANQGSEA. Between the trimmed V and J ends, which lost 6 bases and 0 bases, there was a span of 5 bases. CDR3 length equals 12 residues. Time point specified: after neoadjuvant nivolumab, at surgical resection. Most PBMC samples had 480 ng input DNA in six replicates. Assay: immunoSEQ multiplex PCR; the TCRdb copy retains only in-frame clones and omits some. The repertoire holds under 15,000 clones, with roughly 74% as singletons. This sequence originates from a person between 40 and 85 years old with oral cavity squamous cell carcinoma. The sample in question was PBMCs, obtained after nivolumab (anti-PD-1) treatment. The chain combines TRBV29-1 with TRBJ2-2; D is uncertain. The CDR3 coding sequence is TGCAGCGTCCGCCCGAACACCGGGGAGCTGTTTTTT. It encodes CSVRPNTGELFF.